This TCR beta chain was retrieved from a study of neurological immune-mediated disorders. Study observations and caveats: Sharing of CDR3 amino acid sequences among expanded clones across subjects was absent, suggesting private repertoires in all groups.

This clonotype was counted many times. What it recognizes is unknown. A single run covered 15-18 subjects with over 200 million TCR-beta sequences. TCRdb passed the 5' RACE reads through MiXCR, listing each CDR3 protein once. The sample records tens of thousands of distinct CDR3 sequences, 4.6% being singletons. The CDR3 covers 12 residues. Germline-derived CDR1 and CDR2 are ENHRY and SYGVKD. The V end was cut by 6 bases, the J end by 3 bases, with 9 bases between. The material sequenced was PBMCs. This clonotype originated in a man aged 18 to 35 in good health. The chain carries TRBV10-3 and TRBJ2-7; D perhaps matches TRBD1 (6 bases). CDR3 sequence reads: CAISLGGYEQYF. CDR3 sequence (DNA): TGTGCCATCAGCTTAGGGGGCTACGAGCAGTACTTC.